The subject of this entry is one TCR beta chain. The specificity of this receptor is unknown. No clone much larger than this one lies a single base away; base qualities are absent. The library was made by PCR. Sequencer: Illumina HiSeq 2500. TCR libraries were prepared with molecular barcoding, using unique molecular identifiers to normalize TCRbeta repertoire quantification. The raw public reads went through TCRdb reprocessing: fastp at Q25, MiXCR clone calling, in-frame beta chains kept. CDR3 protein duplicates are merged, each entry listing the most common genes and DNA. This sample gives about 900,000 distinct CDR3 sequences in total; roughly 29% of them show up just once. The ten most abundant clones make up roughly 28% of the sample. This entry comes from a study of T-cell reconstitution after alpha-beta-depleted transplantation in children (dated by TCRdb to about 2016). The study in broad terms: Using TCR repertoire profiling, the study followed T-cell immune reconstitution in a quantitative way in children after TCRalphabeta/CD19-depleted allogeneic hematopoietic cell transplantation. Study-level results and caveats: In some patients, the high TCRbeta diversity seen at day 60 was put down to recipient T cells and intrathymic progenitors that had survived conditioning. Over subsequent months, a decline in hyperexpanded clone frequencies was noted, and after one year, T-cell counts and TCRbeta diversity were mostly ascribed to newly produced T cells. The apparently early alphabetaT-cell count recovery about two months after transplant was reportedly dependent on only several hundred rapidly expanded clones derived from non-depleted graft cells.

The treatment or condition label, read with the paper, signifies: allogeneic hematopoietic cell transplantation with graft depleted of TCRalphabeta T cells and CD19 B cells. Transplant recipients were children who received TCRalphabeta/CD19-depleted allogeneic hematopoietic cell grafts. The germline ends are 18 bases apart after V is trimmed by 5 bases and J by 1 base. The germline V gene (reference sequence) supplies CDR1 SEHNR and CDR2 FQNEAQ. Taken from cysteine to phenylalanine, the CDR3 has 17 residues. Just the 51-base CDR3 DNA is kept, in frame starting at base 1. The chain uses TRBV7-9 and TRBJ2-4; a confident D gene designation cannot be given. Specimen: PBMCs, mostly from graft donor cells, collected 360 days after TCRalphabeta/CD19-depleted stem cell transplant. This receptor was taken from a boy younger than two who had a stem cell transplant for SCID, so the T cells may come from the graft donor. The CDR3 region reads CASSPLCTLAAKNIQYF. The nucleotide sequence reads as follows: TGTGCCAGCAGCCCACTTTGTACCCTTGCGGCCAAAAACATTCAGTACTTC.